These 27 T cell receptor beta chains were all obtained from the same sample, sequenced in a study of blood T cells in healthy people across ages. A second PCR of roughly 6 to 12 cycles used a sample-barcoded 5' primer and a J-beta primer mix. TCRdb recomputed calls from the 5' RACE reads with MiXCR, one row per CDR3 protein. The sample lists approximately 810,000 distinct CDR3 sequences; 25% to 35% were seen once. Sequencing used blood. Every receptor here comes from an elderly woman in good health.

This clonotype showed up just a few times. The chain carries TRBV7-2 and TRBJ1-2; D unclear. V lost 1 base to trimming and J lost 5 bases, with 11 bases between them. This CDR3 is built from 14 residues. The germline V gene has CDR1 SGHTA and CDR2 FQGNSA. CDR3: CASSLEAALYGYTF. Here the CDR3 DNA reads TGTGCCAGCAGCTTAGAGGCAGCCCTATATGGCTACACCTTC. Filled out from reference TRBV7-2 and TRBJ1-2, the complete variable domain reads GAGVSQSPSNKVTEKGKDVELRCDPISGHTALYWYRQSLGQGLEFLIYFQGNSAPDKSGLPSDRFSAERTGGSVSTLTIQRTQQEDSAVYLCASSLEAALYGYTFGSGTRLTVV.

This clonotype was seen just once. The rearrangement links TRBV29-1 to TRBJ1-1; D not certain. The germline V and J ends were trimmed by 7 bases and 1 base, with 10 bases remaining between them. There are 12 residues in the CDR3. CDR1 SQVTM and CDR2 ANQGSEA come from the germline V gene. CDR3 region: CSAFWGNTEAFF. The CDR3 nucleotides read TGCAGCGCCTTCTGGGGGAACACTGAAGCTTTCTTT.

CDR3 sequence reads: CASSLPGQVGGGQPQHF. The CDR3 DNA is TGTGCCAGCAGCTTACCCGGACAGGTGGGCGGAGGTCAGCCCCAGCATTTT. This sequence joins TRBV7-2 and TRBJ1-5; 7 bases match TRBD1. This CDR3 is built from 17 residues. In germline, CDR1 is SGHTA, CDR2 FQGNSA. With V trimmed by 2 bases and J by 6 bases, 13 bases remained unmatched. The full variable domain, its missing parts supplied by reference TRBV7-2 and TRBJ1-5, is GAGVSQSPSNKVTEKGKDVELRCDPISGHTALYWYRQSLGQGLEFLIYFQGNSAPDKSGLPSDRFSAERTGGSVSTLTIQRTQQEDSAVYLCASSLPGQVGGGQPQHFGDGTRLSIL.

The table lists this clonotype with a few counts. The chain couples TRBV10-3 to TRBJ1-4; a possible D gene is TRBD1 (6 bases). The length of the CDR3 is 15 residues. CDR1 is ENHRY and CDR2 is SYGVKD in the germline V gene. The germline V and J ends were trimmed by 6 bases and 2 bases, with 13 bases remaining between them. The CDR3 coding sequence is TGTGCCATCAGCTCATCAGGGGATACTAATGAAAAACTGTTTTTT. Translating gives CAISSSGDTNEKLFF.

Comment on this clonotype: This may arise from a read error, as a much more abundant clone is one base away. This chain uses TRBV5-5 with TRBJ1-6, with D perhaps matching TRBD1 (5 bases). This CDR3 spans 15 amino acids. Germline assignment: CDR1 SGHKS and CDR2 YYEKEE (reference sequence). The CDR3 region has the DNA TGTGCCAGCAACCAGAACGGTCGAGGGGCTTCACCCCCCCACTTT. Protein sequence: CASNQNGRGASPPHF.

The chain couples TRBV12-3 or TRBV12-4 to TRBJ2-5; TRBD1 matches at 8 bases. V gave up 6 bases and J gave up 2 bases; unmatched junction bases: 5. The CDR3 loop spans 14 amino acids. The DNA of the CDR3 is TGTGCCAGCAGCCGGACAGGGAAACAAGAGACCCAGTACTTC. This translates into CASSRTGKQETQYF.

V is TRBV30 and J is TRBJ1-1; 9 bases fit TRBD1. The CDR3 is 15 amino acids. The germline V gene encodes CDR1 GTSNPN and CDR2 SVGIG (reference sequence). Unmatched junction bases numbered 10, after V lost 3 bases and J lost 5 bases. CDR3 region: CAWRVTGTGKTEAFF. CDR3 DNA: TGTGCCTGGAGGGTTACCGGGACAGGGAAAACTGAAGCTTTCTTT. The full variable domain, in which reference TRBV30 and TRBJ1-1 provide the parts outside the CDR3, is SQTIHQWPATLVQPVGSPLSLECTVEGTSNPNLYWYRQAAGRGLQLLFYSVGIGQISSEVPQNLSASRPQDRQFILSSKKLLLSDSGFYLCAWRVTGTGKTEAFFGQGTRLTVV.

This clonotype showed up many times. V is TRBV12-3 or TRBV12-4 and J is TRBJ1-2, with a possible D match to TRBD1 (5 bases). The CDR3 is 13 residues long. Trimming shortened V by 5 bases and J by 4 bases, and 11 bases separated the two germline ends. The CDR3 DNA follows: TGTGCCAGCAGTCCCCACGGGACCTATGGCTACACCTTC. Its translation: CASSPHGTYGYTF.

The chain employs TRBV7-2 and TRBJ2-1; possibly TRBD1 for D (5 bases). CDR1 is SGHTA, CDR2 FQGNSA, per germline. V lost 1 base, J lost 5 bases, and 12 bases lay in between. This CDR3 is 15 amino acids long. The CDR3 sequence: CASSLGGTGNNEQFF. CDR3 nucleotides: TGTGCCAGCAGCTTAGGGGGTACAGGAAACAATGAGCAGTTCTTC.

This clonotype has just a few counts. This chain joins TRBV6-1 and TRBJ1-1; a possible D gene is TRBD1 (5 bases). V gave up 3 bases and J gave up 11 bases, with 16 bases separating them. The CDR3 is 13 residues long. The germline V gene encodes CDR1 MNHNS and CDR2 SASEGT. The CDR3 nucleotides are TGTGCCAGCAGTGATTCCGCAGGGACTCTGGCTTTCTTT. This sequence encodes CASSDSAGTLAFF.

This clonotype was counted between two and nine times. V gene TRBV24-1 combines with J gene TRBJ2-1, with TRBD2 identical over 7 bases. The closer fit of TRBJ2-7 to the DNA end suggests the J call may be wrong. The CDR3 is made up of 14 amino acids. Germline CDR1 reads KGHDR; CDR2 reads SFDVKD. The CDR3 loop is CATSAGSPYNEQYF. The DNA of the CDR3 is TGTGCCACCTCAGCGGGGAGCCCCTACAATGAGCAGTACTTC.

This clonotype was seen a single time. This chain connects TRBV28 to TRBJ1-4, with a possible D match to TRBD1 (6 bases). The CDR3 covers 16 residues. Germline V CDR1 and CDR2: MDHEN, SYDVKM. V dropped 4 bases and J dropped 10 bases, with 22 bases sitting between them. Here the CDR3 DNA reads TGTGCCAGCAGTTCCTGGGAGGGGACAAATCCTGTAAAACTGTTTTTT. Protein sequence: CASSSWEGTNPVKLFF.

At least ten counts were recorded for this clonotype. This chain joins TRBV29-1 and TRBJ2-2, with 10 bases matching TRBD1. CDR1 is SQVTM and CDR2 is ANQGSEA in the germline V gene. The CDR3 sequence is 14 residues long. Trimming removed 5 bases from V and 4 bases from J; junction bases left unmatched: 4. In nucleotides, the CDR3 is TGCAGCGTTACCGGGACAGGGGTCACCGGGGAGCTGTTTTTT. As protein: CSVTGTGVTGELFF.

This clonotype has more than one count but fewer than ten. A read error may be the cause here, since a much bigger clone is one base away. The chain recombines TRBV20-1 with TRBJ1-2, with D perhaps matching TRBD1 (6 bases). This CDR3 spans 12 amino acids. From germline, CDR1 is DFQATT and CDR2 SNEGSKA (reference sequence). The CDR3 region has the DNA TGCAGTGCTACCCAAGGGGGGAATGGCCACACCTTC. It translates to CSATQGGNGHTF.

Details on this clonotype: This may be a read error, as it is one base from a much larger clone. The chain joins TRBV18 to TRBJ2-5, with D maybe TRBD1 (6 bases). The germline V gene encodes CDR1 KGHSH and CDR2 LQKENI. The CDR3 is 13 amino acids. The CDR3 region is CASRWDTQETQCF. The CDR3 DNA reads TGTGCCAGCCGATGGGACACCCAAGAGACCCAGTGCTTC.

The rearrangement links TRBV20-1 to TRBJ1-1, with TRBD1 identical over 12 bases. Trimming removed 6 bases from V and 4 bases from J; junction bases left unmatched: 12. There are 16 residues in the CDR3. In germline, CDR1 is DFQATT, CDR2 SNEGSKA (reference sequence). The CDR3 region is CSAFTPGQGASTEAFF. The CDR3 DNA reads TGCAGTGCATTCACTCCGGGACAGGGGGCGAGCACTGAAGCTTTCTTT.

This clonotype was counted between two and nine times. The rearrangement links TRBV28 to TRBJ2-4; D may be TRBD1 (8 bases). CDR1 and CDR2 from the germline V gene are MDHEN and SYDVKM. The CDR3 has 14 residues. V dropped 6 bases and J dropped 7 bases, with 16 bases sitting between them. For the CDR3, the DNA is TGTGCCAGCAGGTTAGGACAGGGAGGGAACATTCAGTACTTC. Protein: CASRLGQGGNIQYF.

Comments on this clonotype: This may arise from a read error, as a much more abundant clone is one base away. The chain uses TRBV27 and TRBJ2-7; no reliable D call. Per germline, CDR1 MNHEY and CDR2 SMNVEV (reference sequence). CDR3 length: 11 residues. The V gene lost 2 bases and the J gene lost 8 bases, with 7 bases spanning the gap. DNA of the CDR3: TGTGCCAGCAGTTTAGTGGGTAAGCAGTACTTC. Amino acids: CASSLVGKQYF.

About this clonotype itself: This may arise from a read error, as a much more abundant clone is one base away. This chain uses TRBV20-1 with TRBJ2-3; 10 bases map to TRBD2. Per germline, CDR1 DFQATT and CDR2 SNEGSKA (reference sequence). CDR3 length equals 13 residues. The V and J ends lost 8 bases and 3 bases, in that order; junction bases with no gene match: 5. CDR3 residues: CSTQRGGTDTQYF. The DNA for the CDR3 is TGCAGTACTCAGCGGGGGGGAACAGATACGCAGTATTTT.

Points on this clonotype: It may be a read error: a sequence one base away is much more abundant. The chain carries TRBV20-1 and TRBJ2-5, with D hard to call. The CDR3 runs 14 residues. V lost 4 bases and J lost 2, with 14 bases in between. CDR1 is DFQATT and CDR2 is SNEGSKA in the germline V gene (reference sequence). In DNA, the CDR3 is TGCAGTGCTACTAGATCCGCTGTGCAAGAGACCCAGTACTTC. Its translation is CSATRSAVQETQYF.

For this clonotype: Since a much larger clone is just one base distant, this may be a read error. The CDR3 here is CSVGCGTQYF. The CDR3 DNA reads TGCAGCGTTGGTTGTGGTACGCAGTATTTT. The chain joins TRBV29-1 to TRBJ2-3; D not resolved. Germline V lookup: CDR1 SQVTM, CDR2 ANQGSEA. This CDR3 spans 10 amino acids. V was clipped by 4 bases and J by 8 bases, with 7 bases between them.

The table lists this clonotype with many counts. The chain combines TRBV11-2 with TRBJ2-4; possibly TRBD2 for D (5 bases). The CDR3 has 14 amino acids. V lost 5 bases and J lost 6, with 14 bases in between. Germline loops: CDR1 SGHAT, CDR2 FQNNGV. The CDR3 protein is CASSPVGGLNIQYF. CDR3 in DNA: TGTGCCAGCAGCCCCGTCGGAGGTCTAAACATTCAGTACTTC.

This clonotype was seen repeatedly, ten times or more. The chain recombines TRBV6-6 with TRBJ2-1, with 10 bases lining up with TRBD1. The germline gives CDR1 MNHNY, CDR2 SVGAGI (reference sequence). This CDR3 has 16 residues. The ends lost 8 bases at V and 6 bases at J; junction bases unmatched: 13. The CDR3 nucleotides read TGTGCCAGCCGCCCCGGACAGGGGGGAATTGCCAATGAGCAGTTCTTC. It translates to CASRPGQGGIANEQFF.

This clonotype was counted many times. The chain combines TRBV11-2 with TRBJ2-5, with D unresolved. CDR1 SGHAT and CDR2 FQNNGV come from the germline V gene. The germline V and J ends were trimmed by 1 base and 3 bases, with 9 bases remaining between them. The CDR3 sequence is 14 residues long. The CDR3 coding sequence is TGTGCCAGCAGCTTAGGACTGAGAAAAGAGACCCAGTACTTC. The encoded protein is CASSLGLRKETQYF.

In its sample, this clonotype was seen many times. The chain is built from TRBV6-6 and TRBJ1-5; 7 positions match TRBD1. Germline V gives CDR1 MNHNY, CDR2 SVGAGI (reference sequence). The CDR3 is 16 residues long. After removal of 5 bases from V and 0 bases from J, the junction contained 7 bases not matched to a gene. CDR3 loop: CASSQGQILSNQPQHF. The CDR3 DNA follows: TGTGCCAGCAGTCAGGGACAGATCCTTAGCAATCAGCCCCAGCATTTT.

This clonotype was recorded at least ten times. V usage is TRBV9 and J usage is TRBJ2-5; D perhaps matches TRBD2 (6 bases). Trimming removed 4 bases from V and 0 bases from J, with 13 bases in between. The CDR3 length is 15 residues. From germline, CDR1 is SGDLS and CDR2 YYNGEE. CDR3: CASSSSWGDQETQYF. The CDR3 bases are TGTGCCAGCAGCTCCAGCTGGGGGGACCAAGAGACCCAGTACTTC.

This clonotype was counted many times. V and J are TRBV6-5 and TRBJ1-2; tentative D call: TRBD1 (6 bases). The ends were cut back, 6 bases at V and 4 bases at J, with 18 bases in the middle. The CDR3 runs 15 residues. Germline V CDR1 and CDR2: MNHEY, SVGAGI. The CDR3 bases are TGTGCCAGCAGCGAGAAGGGGGGGCCAGTCTATGGCTACACCTTC. It translates to CASSEKGGPVYGYTF.